The 14 T cell receptor beta chains in this list originate from one sample, sequenced in a study of early T cells in non-severe SARS-CoV-2 infection. TCRdb called the 5' RACE reads again in MiXCR, with one record for every CDR3 protein. The table has 55,000 to 70,000 distinct CDR3 sequences, around 4.2% seen once; the top ten hold 3.5% to 4%. This sample comprised whole blood, obtained at baseline. These receptors were obtained from an adult who was a healthcare worker with PCR-confirmed SARS-CoV-2 infection or an uninfected control (not recorded which). The donor label of this sample is uncertain.

J is TRBJ2-7 and V is TRBV7-9; D possibly corresponds to TRBD1 (5 bases). The CDR3 loop spans 14 amino acids. Germline V lookup: CDR1 SEHNR, CDR2 FQNEAQ (reference sequence). The V gene lost 5 bases and the J gene lost 0 bases, with 11 bases spanning the gap. CDR3 region: CASSLGVFSYEQYF. CDR3 nucleotide sequence: TGTGCCAGCAGCCTAGGGGTTTTCTCCTACGAGCAGTACTTC.

The table lists this clonotype with a few counts. The chain couples TRBV7-9 to TRBJ2-1; D is tentatively TRBD1 or TRBD2 (5 bases each). CDR1 is SEHNR, CDR2 FQNEAQ, per germline (reference sequence). V lost 1 base and J lost 6, with 16 bases in between. The CDR3 length is 16 residues. The CDR3 reads CASSLGIGTSTNEQFF. The DNA of the CDR3 is TGTGCCAGCAGCTTAGGAATCGGGACCTCCACCAATGAGCAGTTCTTC.

This clonotype was picked up a small number of times. The V call is TRBV7-3, the J call TRBJ2-5; D not resolved. The V gene lost 2 bases and the J gene lost 5 bases, with 12 bases spanning the gap. This CDR3 has 14 amino acids. Germline values: CDR1 SGHTA, CDR2 FQGTGA. The CDR3 spells CASSLGGSGETQYF. CDR3 nucleotide sequence: TGTGCCAGCAGCTTAGGTGGGTCCGGGGAGACCCAGTACTTC.

Ten or more counts support this clonotype. J is TRBJ1-1 and V is TRBV6-1; perhaps TRBD1 as D (5 bases). This CDR3 contains 13 residues. V lost 8 bases and J 1 base, leaving 11 bases between the germline ends. Germline CDR1 and CDR2: MNHNS and SASEGT. CDR3 sequence reads: CASSQGRNTEAFF. CDR3 bases: TGTGCCAGCTCCCAGGGCCGGAACACTGAAGCTTTCTTT.

This clonotype was counted between two and nine times. V gene TRBV5-1 combines with J gene TRBJ1-1; D is uncertain. The V gene lost 0 bases and the J gene lost 0 bases, with 9 bases spanning the gap. The CDR3 runs 15 residues. Germline-derived CDR1 and CDR2 are SGHRS and YFSETQ. CDR3 residues: CASSLVPGMNTEAFF. Here the CDR3 DNA reads TGCGCCAGCAGCTTGGTTCCGGGGATGAACACTGAAGCTTTCTTT. Variable domain in full (rest from reference TRBV5-1 and TRBJ1-1): KAGVTQTPRYLIKTRGQQVTLSCSPISGHRSVSWYQQTPGQGLQFLFEYFSETQRNKGNFPGRFSGRQFSNSRSEMNVSTLELGDSALYLCASSLVPGMNTEAFFGQGTRLTVV.

The genes are TRBV5-4 and TRBJ2-1; the match to TRBD2 covers 9 bases. CDR1 SGHNT and CDR2 YYREEE come from the germline V gene (reference sequence). The CDR3 runs to 15 residues. V lost 0 bases to trimming and J lost 7 bases; unmatched junction nucleotides: 5. This CDR3 reads CASSLDFSGGNEQFF. In DNA, the CDR3 is TGTGCCAGCAGCTTGGATTTTAGCGGGGGAAATGAGCAGTTCTTC.

This clonotype showed up just a few times. The chain couples TRBV6-2 or TRBV6-3 to TRBJ1-3; D is ambiguous. Germline V CDR1 and CDR2: MNHEY, SVGEGT. Trimming stripped 7 bases from V and 0 bases from J, with 13 bases between. The CDR3 covers 15 residues. The CDR3 nucleotides read TGTGCCAGCATCATTACCCCTTTCTCTGGAAACACCATATATTTT. Encoded protein: CASIITPFSGNTIYF.

This clonotype was seen ten or more times. V usage is TRBV5-6 and J usage is TRBJ1-1; D is unclear. This CDR3 has 11 amino acids. Germline assignment: CDR1 SGHDT and CDR2 YYEEEE. Deletions cut 0 bases from V and 10 bases from J, with 7 bases between. The CDR3 sequence: CASSLGEGAFF. For the CDR3, the DNA is TGTGCCAGCAGCTTGGGTGAGGGAGCTTTCTTT. The full variable domain, completed using reference TRBV5-6 and TRBJ1-1, is DAGVTQSPTHLIKTRGQQVTLRCSPKSGHDTVSWYQQALGQGPQFIFQYYEEEERQRGNFPDRFSGHQFPNYSSELNVNALLLGDSALYLCASSLGEGAFFGQGTRLTVV.

This clonotype was observed a few times. The chain is built from TRBV7-9 and TRBJ2-7, with 7 bases that match TRBD2. V shed 8 bases and J 4 bases; nucleotides not matched to a gene: 5. This CDR3 spans 12 amino acids. Germline loops: CDR1 SEHNR, CDR2 FQNEAQ (reference sequence). As DNA, the CDR3 is TGTGCCAGCCGCGGGGAGGGGTACGAGCAGTACTTC. Its translation is CASRGEGYEQYF.

This clonotype was observed at least ten times. The CDR3: CASSRTGFGAEAFF. For the CDR3, the DNA is TGTGCCAGCAGCCGGACAGGGTTCGGGGCTGAAGCTTTCTTT. This chain uses TRBV6-1 with TRBJ1-1, with 8 bases identical to TRBD1. The germline gives CDR1 MNHNS, CDR2 SASEGT. There are 14 residues in the CDR3. The V gene end was trimmed by 6 bases and the J gene end by 6 bases; junction bases not matched to a gene: 9.

This clonotype was seen many times. The chain links TRBV5-6 to TRBJ2-5, with unresolved D. The CDR3 has 13 amino acids. Germline values: CDR1 SGHDT, CDR2 YYEEEE. V lost 4 bases and J 1 base, leaving 8 bases between the germline ends. CDR3 in amino acids: CASSPTAQETQYF. The CDR3 bases are TGTGCCAGCAGCCCGACGGCCCAAGAGACCCAGTACTTC.

This clonotype was detected ten times or more. The chain is built from TRBV6-5 and TRBJ2-4; D might be TRBD1 or TRBD2, each matching 6 bases. CDR3 size: 13 residues. V lost 4 bases and J lost 6, with 10 bases in between. From germline, CDR1 is MNHEY and CDR2 SVGAGI. Here the CDR3 reads CASSSPGANIQYF. DNA of the CDR3: TGTGCCAGCAGTTCACCGGGGGCAAACATTCAGTACTTC.

This chain links TRBV6-6 with TRBJ2-3; TRBD2 matches 7 bases. Germline trimming cut 6 bases from V and 0 bases from J; bases unmatched to any gene: 12. Germline CDR1 MNHNY, CDR2 SVGAGI (reference sequence). CDR3 length: 17 amino acids. CDR3 DNA: TGTGCCAGCAGCCCGGGACTAATTCCCCCTAGCACAGATACGCAGTATTTT. Protein product: CASSPGLIPPSTDTQYF.

This clonotype was counted between two and nine times. The chain recombines TRBV20-1 with TRBJ2-5, with TRBD1 matching 8 bases. CDR3 size: 15 residues. From germline, CDR1 is DFQATT and CDR2 SNEGSKA (reference sequence). V lost 0 bases, J lost 4 bases, and 7 bases stayed unmatched. CDR3 in amino acids: CSARDLRTGGETQYF. The CDR3 nucleotides are TGCAGTGCTAGAGACCTGAGAACAGGGGGAGAGACCCAGTACTTC.